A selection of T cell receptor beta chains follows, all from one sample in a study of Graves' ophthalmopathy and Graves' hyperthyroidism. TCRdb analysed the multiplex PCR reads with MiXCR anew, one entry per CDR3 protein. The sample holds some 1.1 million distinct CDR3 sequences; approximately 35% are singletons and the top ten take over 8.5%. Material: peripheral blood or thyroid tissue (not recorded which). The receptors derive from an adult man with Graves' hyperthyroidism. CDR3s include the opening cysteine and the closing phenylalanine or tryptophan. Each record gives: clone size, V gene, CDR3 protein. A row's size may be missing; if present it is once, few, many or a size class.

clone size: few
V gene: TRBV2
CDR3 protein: CATKGGYQETQYF

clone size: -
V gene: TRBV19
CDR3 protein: CASRAAMNTEAF

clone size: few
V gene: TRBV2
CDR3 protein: CASSQELVLAGQETQYF

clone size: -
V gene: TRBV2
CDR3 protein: CASRGGGGTQYF

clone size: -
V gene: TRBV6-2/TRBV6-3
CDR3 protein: CASRHGLAGSYEQYF

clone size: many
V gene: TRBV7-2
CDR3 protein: CASGDQRGQETQYF

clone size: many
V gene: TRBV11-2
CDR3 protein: CASEGSFGGYGYTF

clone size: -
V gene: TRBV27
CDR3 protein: CASSLLKDRVGYTF

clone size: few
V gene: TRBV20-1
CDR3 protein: CSARGLRGQNQETQYF

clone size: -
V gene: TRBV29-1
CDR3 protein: CSSAGGWGETQYF

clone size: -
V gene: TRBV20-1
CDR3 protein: CSKLAEGTQYF

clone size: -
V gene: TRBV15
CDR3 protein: CATSRNGNTEAFF

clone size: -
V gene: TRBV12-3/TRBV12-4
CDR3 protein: CASWRVEDHYEQYF

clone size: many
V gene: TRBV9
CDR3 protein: CASSPGRGNSPLHF

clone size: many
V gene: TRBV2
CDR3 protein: CASSEEQAPNYGYTF

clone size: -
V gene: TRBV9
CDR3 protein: CASSAQTGSQYF

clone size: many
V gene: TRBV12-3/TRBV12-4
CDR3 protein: CASSLGLGHGYTF

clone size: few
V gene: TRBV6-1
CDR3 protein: CASSYPDTQRSGYTF

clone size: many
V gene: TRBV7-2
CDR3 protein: CASSSTGTSIGELFF

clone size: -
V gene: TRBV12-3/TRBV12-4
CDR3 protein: CASTPQAGTLFGNTIYF

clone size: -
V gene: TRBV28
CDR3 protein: CASTLGGTAKYEQYF

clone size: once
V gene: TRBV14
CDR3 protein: CSSSPLGNTIYF